This paragraph covers one TCR beta chain sequence. The antigen is undetermined. V was clipped by 3 bases and J by 3 bases, with 20 bases between them. Looked up from germline, CDR1 is MDHEN and CDR2 is SYDVKM. The CDR3 contains 18 residues. Each subset's genomic DNA was split evenly across several immunoSEQ plates. Generated by immunoSEQ multiplex PCR, the TCRdb table keeps only in-frame clones and is missing some. This sample has some 630,000 clones, with less than 80% found just once. The data originate from a study of shared clonotypes between healthy human individuals. Turning to the study itself: Each donor's CD4 naive and CD4 memory cells filled three plates apiece, CD8 naive two, and CD8 memory one. Study-wide points: When compared with the clonotypes that were shared by all four sorted-subset donors, the non-shared clonotypes turned out to have lower generation probabilities. Sharing across four donors was highest in naive CD4 (approximately 5%) and lowest in memory CD8 (around 0.4%).

Sample: memory CD4+ T cells sorted from blood. Subset specified: CD45RA-negative fraction. The chain uses TRBV28 and TRBJ2-2; TRBD2 might be the D (7 bases). This TCR was sampled from a woman aged 25 to 39 in good health. The CDR3 nucleotides are TGTGCCAGCAGTTTTCGGGGGGCCCAGACCTCTTACACCGGGGAGCTGTTTTTT. Encoded protein: CASSFRGAQTSYTGELFF.